This is a list of T cell receptor beta chains from one sample in a study of shared clonotypes between healthy human individuals. Clones were read by immunoSEQ multiplex PCR, and TCRdb kept only the in-frame ones, dropping some. This table holds more than 2 million clones, 93% found once. Sequencing was performed on naive CD8+ T cells from PBMCs. The receptor set was obtained from a man between 18 and 29 years old in good health. Some clones in this sample may be carry-over from other donors' samples. Both conserved end residues are trimmed from each CDR3. The D gene is left open where the match is weak.

length: 13; V: TRBV28; J: TRBJ1-3; D: .; CDR3: ASSLGGLQEDTIY
length: 14; V: TRBV6-1; J: TRBJ2-1; D: .; CDR3: ASSETVGGILNEQF
length: 11; V: TRBV27; J: TRBJ2-7; D: .; CDR3: ASSPNYSYEQY
length: 13; V: TRBV18; J: TRBJ1-1; D: .; CDR3: ASSLLVQGNTEAF
length: 11; V: TRBV27; J: TRBJ2-7; D: .; CDR3: ASSFGSTYEQY
length: 11; V: TRBV5-6; J: TRBJ1-5; D: .; CDR3: ASSLNSNQPQH
length: 12; V: TRBV13; J: TRBJ2-3; D: .; CDR3: ASSSWTGADTQY
length: 14; V: TRBV7-2; J: TRBJ2-5; D: .; CDR3: ASSFAYRDPQETQY
length: 12; V: TRBV27; J: TRBJ1-2; D: .; CDR3: ASSFDSGNYGYT
length: 16; V: TRBV4-2; J: TRBJ2-4; D: .; CDR3: ASSQAPPSWEAKNIQY
length: 13; V: TRBV28; J: TRBJ1-1; D: .; CDR3: ASSFGLTLNTEAF
length: 10; V: TRBV28; J: TRBJ1-2; D: .; CDR3: ASRARMYGYT
length: 16; V: TRBV10-3; J: TRBJ2-2; D: TRBD2; CDR3: AISETSGRAMNTGELF
length: 12; V: TRBV2; J: TRBJ1-3; D: .; CDR3: ASRAAVSGNTIY
length: 13; V: TRBV29-1; J: TRBJ2-2; D: TRBD2; CDR3: SVWWEGLGTGELF
length: 12; V: TRBV10-3; J: TRBJ2-7; D: .; CDR3: AIQGPGAGHEQY
length: 11; V: TRBV14; J: TRBJ2-1; D: .; CDR3: ASSQWRNNEQF
length: 9; V: TRBV27; J: TRBJ2-2; D: .; CDR3: ASRLAGELF
length: 16; V: TRBV9; J: TRBJ1-4; D: TRBD1; CDR3: ASSAQGGPAATNEKLF
length: 15; V: TRBV10-3; J: TRBJ2-3; D: TRBD2; CDR3: AISEPASGRGADTQY
length: 12; V: TRBV27; J: TRBJ2-1; D: .; CDR3: ASSLSGTNNEQF
length: 12; V: TRBV7-9; J: TRBJ2-7; D: TRBD2; CDR3: ASKDSGSFYEQY
length: 13; V: TRBV27; J: TRBJ2-5; D: TRBD2; CDR3: ASRQSGRAVETQY
length: 11; V: TRBV7-3; J: TRBJ2-1; D: .; CDR3: ASSSLGGNEQF
length: 13; V: TRBV5-6; J: TRBJ2-7; D: TRBD1; CDR3: ASSLGRGPSGEQY
length: 13; V: TRBV19; J: TRBJ1-5; D: .; CDR3: ASRQTLYSNQPQH
length: 13; V: TRBV9; J: TRBJ2-3; D: .; CDR3: ASSVAGGSTDTQY
length: 11; V: TRBV29-1; J: TRBJ2-2; D: .; CDR3: SVEPANTGELF
length: 14; V: TRBV27; J: TRBJ1-1; D: .; CDR3: ASSSRSNRVFDGAF
length: 13; V: TRBV6-4; J: TRBJ1-1; D: .; CDR3: ASRGDWGPGTEAF
length: 10; V: TRBV6-6; J: TRBJ1-4; D: .; CDR3: ASSYGWEKLF
length: 12; V: TRBV29-1; J: TRBJ2-4; D: .; CDR3: SVLPFPAKNIQY
length: 11; V: TRBV28; J: TRBJ2-7; D: .; CDR3: ASSYGGSYEQY
length: 15; V: TRBV7-2; J: TRBJ1-4; D: TRBD1; CDR3: ASSPPAPGTGGEKLF
length: 9; V: TRBV10-1; J: TRBJ1-3; D: .; CDR3: ASSLGNTIY
length: 12; V: TRBV27; J: TRBJ2-7; D: .; CDR3: ASSLGGRSDEQY
length: 13; V: TRBV28; J: TRBJ2-1; D: .; CDR3: ASIYRDNPYNEQF
length: 13; V: TRBV4-1; J: TRBJ1-2; D: .; CDR3: ASSQVGVLNYGYT
length: 13; V: TRBV19; J: TRBJ2-5; D: TRBD2; CDR3: ASSPRTSGQETQY
length: 15; V: TRBV7-9; J: TRBJ2-7; D: TRBD2; CDR3: ASSSPREEPGPYEQY
length: 10; V: TRBV28; J: TRBJ2-5; D: .; CDR3: ASSLSQETQY
length: 14; V: TRBV16; J: TRBJ1-5; D: .; CDR3: ASSQFRLTGNQPQH
length: 14; V: TRBV27; J: TRBJ2-5; D: .; CDR3: ASSGGTLGRKETQY
length: 13; V: TRBV6-5; J: TRBJ1-2; D: .; CDR3: ASRGAEGSPYLYT
length: 12; V: TRBV21-1; J: TRBJ1-4; D: .; CDR3: ASKTPATNEKLF
length: 14; V: TRBV9; J: TRBJ2-7; D: TRBD2; CDR3: ASGTSREREVDEQY
length: 14; V: TRBV4-1; J: TRBJ1-5; D: .; CDR3: ASSQEEGVGNQPQH
length: 15; V: TRBV4-1; J: TRBJ2-1; D: TRBD2; CDR3: ASSRKHDGRADNEQF
length: 14; V: TRBV7-9; J: TRBJ2-3; D: .; CDR3: ASSFVPGGPTDTQY
length: 12; V: TRBV6-4; J: TRBJ2-7; D: TRBD2; CDR3: ASSESSGRSEQY
length: 16; V: TRBV14; J: TRBJ2-7; D: .; CDR3: ASSQDQRAAPFSYEQY
length: 11; V: TRBV15; J: TRBJ1-3; D: .; CDR3: ATSGGFRNTIY
length: 12; V: TRBV10-3; J: TRBJ2-5; D: TRBD2; CDR3: AISETSGAETQY
length: 9; V: TRBV29-1; J: TRBJ1-1; D: .; CDR3: SVRVGSEAF
length: 16; V: TRBV7-9; J: TRBJ2-3; D: .; CDR3: ASTIMGAREVGPDTQY